Reported below is one TCR beta chain. The data were obtained in a study of control samples from healthy donors and cancer patients. Only in-frame clones appear in the TCRdb table, and some are missing; sequencing was by immunoSEQ multiplex PCR. The sample consists of some 160,000 clones, about 94% of them appearing once. Germline assignment: CDR1 MNHEY and CDR2 SMNVEV (reference sequence). The V and J ends lost 7 bases and 4 bases respectively, with 11 bases between them. The CDR3 spans 14 residues. V gene TRBV27 combines with J gene TRBJ1-6; D not resolved. The TCR comes from a woman in her 30s in good health. The sequencing input was blood. Written as DNA, the CDR3 is TGTGCCAGCAAGGTTTCAGAATATAATTCACCCCTCCACTTT. The encoded protein is CASKVSEYNSPLHF.